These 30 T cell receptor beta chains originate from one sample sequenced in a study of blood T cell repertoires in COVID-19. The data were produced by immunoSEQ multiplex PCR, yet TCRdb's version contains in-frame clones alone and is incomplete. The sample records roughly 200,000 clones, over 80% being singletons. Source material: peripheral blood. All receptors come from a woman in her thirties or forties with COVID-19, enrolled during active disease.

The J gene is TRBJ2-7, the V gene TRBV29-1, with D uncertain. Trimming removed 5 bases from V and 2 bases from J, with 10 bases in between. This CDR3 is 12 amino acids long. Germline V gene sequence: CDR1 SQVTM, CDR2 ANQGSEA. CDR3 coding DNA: TGCAGCGTTCGAATTGGGCCCTACGAGCAGTACTTC. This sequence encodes CSVRIGPYEQYF.

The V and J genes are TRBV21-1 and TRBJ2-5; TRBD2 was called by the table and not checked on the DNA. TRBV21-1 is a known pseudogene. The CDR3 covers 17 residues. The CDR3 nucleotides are TGTGCCAGCAGCAATAGAGAGGGCGAAAACATCCAAGAGACCCAGTACTTC. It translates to CASSNREGENIQETQYF.

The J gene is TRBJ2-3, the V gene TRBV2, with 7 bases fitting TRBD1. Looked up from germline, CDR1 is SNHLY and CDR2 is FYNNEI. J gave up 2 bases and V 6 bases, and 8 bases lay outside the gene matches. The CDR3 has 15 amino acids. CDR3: CASREYRGNTDTQYF. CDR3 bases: TGTGCCAGCAGGGAATACAGGGGTAACACAGATACGCAGTATTTT.

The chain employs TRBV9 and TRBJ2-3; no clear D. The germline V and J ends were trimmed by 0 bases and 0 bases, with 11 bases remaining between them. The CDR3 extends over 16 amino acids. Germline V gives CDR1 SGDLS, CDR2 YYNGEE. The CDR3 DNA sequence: TGTGCCAGCAGCGTAGGAGACATCAAAAGCACAGATACGCAGTATTTT. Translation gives CASSVGDIKSTDTQYF. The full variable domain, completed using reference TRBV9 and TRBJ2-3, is DSGVTQTPKHLITATGQRVTLRCSPRSGDLSVYWYQQSLDQGLQFLIQYYNGEERAKGNILERFSAQQFPDLHSELNLSSLELGDSALYFCASSVGDIKSTDTQYFGPGTRLTVL.

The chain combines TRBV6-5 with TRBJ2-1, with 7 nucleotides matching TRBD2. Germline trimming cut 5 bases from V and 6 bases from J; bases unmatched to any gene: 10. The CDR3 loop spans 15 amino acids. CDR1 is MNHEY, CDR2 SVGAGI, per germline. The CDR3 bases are TGTGCCAGCAGTCCCCGACTAGCCGGGGCCAATGAGCAGTTCTTC. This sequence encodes CASSPRLAGANEQFF.

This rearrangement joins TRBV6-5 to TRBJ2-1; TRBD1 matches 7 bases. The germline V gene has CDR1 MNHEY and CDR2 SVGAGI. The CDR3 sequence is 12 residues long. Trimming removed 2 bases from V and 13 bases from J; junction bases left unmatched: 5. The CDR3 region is CASSYDRVFQFF. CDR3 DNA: TGTGCCAGCAGTTACGACAGGGTCTTTCAGTTCTTC.

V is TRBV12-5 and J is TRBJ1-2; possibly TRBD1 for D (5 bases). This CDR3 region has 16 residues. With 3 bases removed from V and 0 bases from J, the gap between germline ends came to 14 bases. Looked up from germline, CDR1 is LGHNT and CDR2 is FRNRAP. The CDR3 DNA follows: TGTGCTAGTGGTTTAAGGAGGGGTTCTACTAACTATGGCTACACCTTC. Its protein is CASGLRRGSTNYGYTF.

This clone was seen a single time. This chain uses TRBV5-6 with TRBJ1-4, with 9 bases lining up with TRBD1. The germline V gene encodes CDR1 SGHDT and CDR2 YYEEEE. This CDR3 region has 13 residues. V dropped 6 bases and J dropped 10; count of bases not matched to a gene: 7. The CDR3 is CASTRDRVGKLFF. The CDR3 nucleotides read TGTGCCAGCACCCGGGACAGGGTGGGAAAACTGTTTTTT.

CDR3 nucleotides: TGTGCCAGTAGTCTTAGCGGGGGGGCCTACAATGAGCAGTTCTTC. Residues: CASSLSGGAYNEQFF. The chain links TRBV19 to TRBJ2-1, with 11 positions matching TRBD2. The CDR3 spans 15 residues. The V and J ends lost 5 bases and 2 bases, in that order; junction bases with no gene match: 2. Germline CDR1 LNHDA, CDR2 SQIVND (reference sequence).

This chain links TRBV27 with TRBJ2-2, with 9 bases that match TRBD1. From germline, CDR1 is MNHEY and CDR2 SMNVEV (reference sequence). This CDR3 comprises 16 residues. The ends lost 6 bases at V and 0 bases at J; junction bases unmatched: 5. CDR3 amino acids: CASRPQGAANTGELFF. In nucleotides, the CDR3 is TGTGCCAGCAGGCCACAGGGGGCGGCGAACACCGGGGAGCTGTTTTTT.

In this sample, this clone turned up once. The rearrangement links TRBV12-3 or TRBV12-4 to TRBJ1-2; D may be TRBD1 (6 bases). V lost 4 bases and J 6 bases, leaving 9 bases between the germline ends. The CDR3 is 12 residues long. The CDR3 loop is CASSSQGNGYTF. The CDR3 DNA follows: TGTGCCAGCAGTTCACAGGGAAATGGCTACACCTTC.

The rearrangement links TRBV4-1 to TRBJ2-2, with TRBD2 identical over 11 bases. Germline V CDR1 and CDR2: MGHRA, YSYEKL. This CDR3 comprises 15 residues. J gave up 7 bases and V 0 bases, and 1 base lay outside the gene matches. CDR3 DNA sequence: TGCGCCAGCAGCCAAGAACTAGCGGGGGTCGGGGAGCTGTTTTTT. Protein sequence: CASSQELAGVGELFF.

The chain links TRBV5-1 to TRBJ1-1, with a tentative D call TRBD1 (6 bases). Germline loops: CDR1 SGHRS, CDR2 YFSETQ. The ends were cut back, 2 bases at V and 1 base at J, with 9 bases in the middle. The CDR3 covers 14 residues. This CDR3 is CASSLADRNTEAFF. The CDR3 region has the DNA TGCGCCAGCAGCTTAGCGGACAGGAACACTGAAGCTTTCTTT.

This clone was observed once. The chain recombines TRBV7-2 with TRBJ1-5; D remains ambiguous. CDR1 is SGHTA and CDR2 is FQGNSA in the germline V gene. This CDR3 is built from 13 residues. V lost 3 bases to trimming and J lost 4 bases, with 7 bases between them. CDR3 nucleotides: TGTGCCAGCAGCTTTTCCGAGAATCAGCCCCAGCATTTT. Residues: CASSFSENQPQHF.

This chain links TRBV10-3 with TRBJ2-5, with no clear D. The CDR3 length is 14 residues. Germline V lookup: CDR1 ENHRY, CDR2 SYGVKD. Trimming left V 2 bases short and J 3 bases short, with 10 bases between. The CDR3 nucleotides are TGTGCCATCAGTGAGGTTAGACAAGAAGAGACCCAGTACTTC. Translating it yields CAISEVRQEETQYF.

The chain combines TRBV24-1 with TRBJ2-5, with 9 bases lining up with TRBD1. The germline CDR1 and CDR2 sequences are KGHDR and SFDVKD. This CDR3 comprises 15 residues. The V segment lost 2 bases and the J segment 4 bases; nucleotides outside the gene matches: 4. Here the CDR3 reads CATSDSGTGRETQYF. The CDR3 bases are TGTGCCACCAGTGATTCCGGGACAGGGCGAGAGACCCAGTACTTC.

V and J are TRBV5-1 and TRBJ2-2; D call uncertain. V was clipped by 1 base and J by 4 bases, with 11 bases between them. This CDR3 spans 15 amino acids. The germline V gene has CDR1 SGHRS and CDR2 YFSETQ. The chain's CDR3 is CASSLMTSGTGELFF. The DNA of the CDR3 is TGCGCCAGCAGCTTGATGACTTCTGGCACCGGGGAGCTGTTTTTT. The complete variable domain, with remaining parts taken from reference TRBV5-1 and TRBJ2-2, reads KAGVTQTPRYLIKTRGQQVTLSCSPISGHRSVSWYQQTPGQGLQFLFEYFSETQRNKGNFPGRFSGRQFSNSRSEMNVSTLELGDSALYLCASSLMTSGTGELFFGEGSRLTVL.

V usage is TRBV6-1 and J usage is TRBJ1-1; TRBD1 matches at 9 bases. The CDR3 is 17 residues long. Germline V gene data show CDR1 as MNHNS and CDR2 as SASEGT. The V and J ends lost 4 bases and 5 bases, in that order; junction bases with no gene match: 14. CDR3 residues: CASSAATGGAIRTEAFF. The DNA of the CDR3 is TGTGCCAGCAGTGCCGCCACAGGGGGCGCGATTAGGACTGAAGCTTTCTTT.

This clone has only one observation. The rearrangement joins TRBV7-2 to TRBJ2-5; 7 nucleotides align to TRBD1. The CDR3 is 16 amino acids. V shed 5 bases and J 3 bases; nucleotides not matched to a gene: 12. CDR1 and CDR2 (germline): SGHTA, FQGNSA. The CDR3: CASSPLRGQGKETQYF. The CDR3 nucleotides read TGTGCCAGCAGCCCCCTAAGGGGGCAGGGTAAAGAGACCCAGTACTTC.

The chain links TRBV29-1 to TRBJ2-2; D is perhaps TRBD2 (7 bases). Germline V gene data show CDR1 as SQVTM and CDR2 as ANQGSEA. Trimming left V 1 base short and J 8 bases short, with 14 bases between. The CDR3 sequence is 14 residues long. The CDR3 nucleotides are TGCAGCGTTGAAGGGCAGGGGAGGGATGGGGAGCTGTTTTTT. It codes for CSVEGQGRDGELFF.

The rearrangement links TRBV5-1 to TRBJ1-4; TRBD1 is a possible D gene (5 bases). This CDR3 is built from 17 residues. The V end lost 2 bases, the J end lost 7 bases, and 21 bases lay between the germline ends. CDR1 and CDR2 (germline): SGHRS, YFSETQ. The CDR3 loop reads CASSLSPRTLGGEKLFF. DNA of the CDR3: TGCGCCAGCAGCTTATCTCCTAGGACGCTGGGGGGTGAAAAACTGTTTTTT.

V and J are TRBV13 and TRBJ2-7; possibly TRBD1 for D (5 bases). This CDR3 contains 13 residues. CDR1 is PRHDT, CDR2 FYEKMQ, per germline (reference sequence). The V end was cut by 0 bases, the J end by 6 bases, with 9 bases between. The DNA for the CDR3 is TGTGCCAGCAGCTTAGGACAGGAAGGCGAGCAGTACTTC. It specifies CASSLGQEGEQYF.

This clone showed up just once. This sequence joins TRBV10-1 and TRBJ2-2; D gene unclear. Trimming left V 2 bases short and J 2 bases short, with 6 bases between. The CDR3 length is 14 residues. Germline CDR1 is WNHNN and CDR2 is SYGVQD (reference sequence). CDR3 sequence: CASSELLNTGELFF. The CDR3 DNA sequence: TGCGCCAGCAGTGAGCTCCTAAACACCGGGGAGCTGTTTTTT.

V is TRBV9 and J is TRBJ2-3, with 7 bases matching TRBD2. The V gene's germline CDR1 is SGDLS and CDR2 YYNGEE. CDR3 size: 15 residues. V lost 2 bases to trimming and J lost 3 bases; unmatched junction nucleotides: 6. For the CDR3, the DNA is TGTGCCAGCAGCGTCAGCGGGGCCTTAACAGATACGCAGTATTTT. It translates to CASSVSGALTDTQYF. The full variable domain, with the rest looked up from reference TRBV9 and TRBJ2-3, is DSGVTQTPKHLITATGQRVTLRCSPRSGDLSVYWYQQSLDQGLQFLIQYYNGEERAKGNILERFSAQQFPDLHSELNLSSLELGDSALYFCASSVSGALTDTQYFGPGTRLTVL.

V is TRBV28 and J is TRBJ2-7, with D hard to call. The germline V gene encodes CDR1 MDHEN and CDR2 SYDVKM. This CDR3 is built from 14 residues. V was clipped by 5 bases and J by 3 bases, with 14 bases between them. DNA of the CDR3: TGTGCCAGCAGTCCCCGACTGACCAACTACGAGCAGTACTTC. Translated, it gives CASSPRLTNYEQYF.

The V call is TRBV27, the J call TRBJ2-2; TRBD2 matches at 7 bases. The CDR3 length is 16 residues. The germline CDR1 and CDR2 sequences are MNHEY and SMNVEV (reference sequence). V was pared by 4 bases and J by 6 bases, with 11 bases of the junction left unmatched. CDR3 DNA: TGTGCCAGCAGTTCTCTGGGTCGGGCGGGGGCCGGGGAGCTGTTTTTT. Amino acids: CASSSLGRAGAGELFF.

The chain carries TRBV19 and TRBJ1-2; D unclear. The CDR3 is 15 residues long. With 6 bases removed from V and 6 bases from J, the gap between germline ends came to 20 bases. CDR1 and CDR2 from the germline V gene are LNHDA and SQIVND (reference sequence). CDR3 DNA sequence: TGTGCCAGTAGCATATTGGGAGGGAGAGGGAATGGCTACACCTTC. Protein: CASSILGGRGNGYTF.

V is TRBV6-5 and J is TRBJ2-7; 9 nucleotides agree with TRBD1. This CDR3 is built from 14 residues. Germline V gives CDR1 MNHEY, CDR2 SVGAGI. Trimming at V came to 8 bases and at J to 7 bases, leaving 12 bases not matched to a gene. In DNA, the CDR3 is TGTGCCAGCTCATTCGGCCCGGGACAGGGTGAGCAGTACTTC. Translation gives CASSFGPGQGEQYF.

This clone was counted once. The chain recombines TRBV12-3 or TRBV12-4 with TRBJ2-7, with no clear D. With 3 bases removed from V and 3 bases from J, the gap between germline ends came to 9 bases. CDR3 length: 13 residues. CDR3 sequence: CASSLWPNYEQYF. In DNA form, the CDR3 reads TGTGCCAGCAGTTTGTGGCCGAACTACGAGCAGTACTTC.

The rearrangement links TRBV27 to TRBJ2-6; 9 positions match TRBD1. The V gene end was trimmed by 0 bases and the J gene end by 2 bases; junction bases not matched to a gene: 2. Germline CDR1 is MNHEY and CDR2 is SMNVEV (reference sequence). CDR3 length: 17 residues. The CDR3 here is CASSLSRTGAGANVLTF. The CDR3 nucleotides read TGTGCCAGCAGTTTATCTAGGACAGGGGCTGGGGCCAACGTCCTGACTTTC.